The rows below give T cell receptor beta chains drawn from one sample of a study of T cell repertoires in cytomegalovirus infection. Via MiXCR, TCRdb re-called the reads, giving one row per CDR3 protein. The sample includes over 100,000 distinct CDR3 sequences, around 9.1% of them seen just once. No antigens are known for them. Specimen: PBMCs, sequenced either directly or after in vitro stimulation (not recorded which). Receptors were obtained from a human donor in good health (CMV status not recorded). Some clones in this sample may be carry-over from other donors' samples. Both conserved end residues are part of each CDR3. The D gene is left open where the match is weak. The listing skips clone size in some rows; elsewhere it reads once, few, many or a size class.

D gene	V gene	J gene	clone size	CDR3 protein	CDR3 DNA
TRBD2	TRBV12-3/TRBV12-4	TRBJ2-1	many	CASSFPGLAGLDEQFF	TGTGCCAGCAGTTTCCCAGGGCTAGCGGGATTAGATGAGCAGTTCTTC
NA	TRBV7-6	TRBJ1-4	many	CASKGPGEEKLFF	TGTGCCAGCAAGGGGCCAGGGGAGGAAAAACTGTTTTTT
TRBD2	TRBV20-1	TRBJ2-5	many	CSASGGAPEALTQYF	TGCAGTGCTAGCGGGGGGGCACCAGAGGCACTGACCCAGTACTTC
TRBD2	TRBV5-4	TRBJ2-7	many	CASSLGGGLDEQYF	TGTGCCAGCAGCTTGGGCGGGGGGCTGGACGAGCAGTACTTC
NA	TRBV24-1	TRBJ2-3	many	CATSPGLRRSADTQYF	TGTGCCACCAGCCCTGGTCTTCGGAGGAGCGCAGATACGCAGTATTTT
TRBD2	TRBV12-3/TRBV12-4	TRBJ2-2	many	CASSSASGSNTGELFF	TGTGCCAGCAGTTCCGCTAGCGGGTCGAACACCGGGGAGCTGTTTTTT
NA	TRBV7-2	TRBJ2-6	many	CASSATFSGANVLTF	TGTGCCAGCAGCGCTACTTTCTCTGGGGCCAACGTCCTGACTTTC
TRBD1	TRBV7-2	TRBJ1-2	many	CASSWWTGAPHYGYTF	TGTGCCAGCAGCTGGTGGACAGGAGCTCCTCATTATGGCTACACCTTC
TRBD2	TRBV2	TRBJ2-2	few	CASSENSGRLTGELFF	TGTGCCAGCAGTGAGAATAGCGGGAGGCTAACCGGGGAGCTGTTTTTT
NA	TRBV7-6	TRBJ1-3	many	CASSSRQTISGNTIYF	TGTGCCAGCAGCTCAAGACAGACAATCTCTGGAAACACCATATATTTT
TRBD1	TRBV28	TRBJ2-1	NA	CASRSEGASDEQFF	TGTGCCAGCAGAAGCGAGGGGGCGTCAGATGAGCAGTTCTTC
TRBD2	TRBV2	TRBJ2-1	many	CASREGTSGTFEQFF	TGTGCCAGCAGGGAGGGGACTAGCGGGACTTTTGAGCAGTTCTTC
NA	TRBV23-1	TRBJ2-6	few	CASSPSRVRGSGANVLTF	TGCGCCAGCAGTCCCTCCCGGGTTCGGGGGAGCGGGGCCAACGTCCTGACTTTC
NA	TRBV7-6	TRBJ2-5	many	CASGETQYF	TGTGCCAGCGGGGAGACCCAGTACTTC